A selection of T cell receptor beta chains follows, all from one sample in a study of persistence of HIV-infected CD4 T cells. Their target antigens are unknown. Using immunoSEQ multiplex PCR, the repertoire was profiled, and TCRdb retains in-frame clones only, with some absent. The data hold roughly 41,000 clones, with about 85% observed a single time. The sequencing used CD4+ T cells sorted from PBMCs after approximately 19-hour stimulation, collected from a patient who received antiretroviral therapy. The receptors stem from an adult man with HIV who was CMV-seropositive. The CDR3 runs from the conserved cysteine through the conserved F or W. Fields, in order: D gene, J gene, V gene, clone size, CDR3 DNA, CDR3 protein. The D gene is left open where the match is weak. The size entry is marked missing in some rows and otherwise reads once, few, many or a size class.

-	TRBJ2-6	TRBV10-2	-	TGCGCCAGCAGTGAGCCGAACCTTGGACGGGGGGCCAACGTCCTGACTTTC	CASSEPNLGRGANVLTF
TRBD1	TRBJ2-1	TRBV5-1	-	TGCGCCAGCAGCTTGGAAGGACAGGCCTACAATGAGCAGTTCTTC	CASSLEGQAYNEQFF
-	TRBJ1-6	TRBV2	once	TGTGCCAGCAGTGGGTTGGCCCTGAATTCACCCCTCCACTTT	CASSGLALNSPLHF
-	TRBJ2-7	TRBV28	-	TGTGCCAGCAGTCGGACGGTCTCCTACGAGCAGTACTTC	CASSRTVSYEQYF
TRBD1	TRBJ1-1	TRBV3-1/TRBV3-2	-	TGTGCCAGCAGTCACACCCGTTTACAGGGGACTGAAGCTTTCTTT	CASSHTRLQGTEAFF
TRBD1	TRBJ2-7	TRBV18	-	TGTGCCAGCTCACCCGGGACAGGCTCCTACGAGCAGTACTTC	CASSPGTGSYEQYF
TRBD2	TRBJ2-3	TRBV10-3	-	TGTGCCATCAGTCCCTCTAGCGGGGGGGCTGAAGATACGCAGTATTTT	CAISPSSGGAEDTQYF
TRBD1	TRBJ2-7	TRBV9	-	TGTGCCAGCAGCCCGGGACAGAAGAGCTCCTACGAGCAGTACTTC	CASSPGQKSSYEQYF
TRBD1	TRBJ2-2	TRBV5-1	-	TGCGCCAGCAAGACAGGGGATACCGGGGAGCTGTTTTTT	CASKTGDTGELFF
-	TRBJ2-1	TRBV6-5	-	TGTGCCAGCAGTTGGAACCAAAACAATGAGCAGTTCTTC	CASSWNQNNEQFF
-	TRBJ2-7	TRBV24-1	-	TGTGCCACCAGTGATTTGGGCTCTTACGAGCAGTACTTC	CATSDLGSYEQYF
TRBD1	TRBJ1-2	TRBV2	few	TGTGCCAGCACCATACAGGGGAACTATGGCTACACCTTC	CASTIQGNYGYTF
-	TRBJ2-7	TRBV28	-	TGTGCCAGCAGTTTATCACAGTCTCTTGGGCAGTACTTC	CASSLSQSLGQYF
TRBD1	TRBJ2-7	TRBV19	-	TGTGCCAGTAGGAGATCCGGGACAGTCTACGAGCAGTACTTC	CASRRSGTVYEQYF
TRBD1	TRBJ1-1	TRBV15	-	TGTGCCACCAGCATTACAGGGGACAGGGGTTTGGCTTTCTTT	CATSITGDRGLAFF
-	TRBJ1-5	TRBV19	-	TGTGCCAGTAATCTGGGGTCGGGACAGCCCCAGCATTTT	CASNLGSGQPQHF
-	TRBJ1-4	TRBV23-1	few	TGCGCCAGCAGTCAAGGGGGGAATGAAAAACTGTTTTTT	CASSQGGNEKLFF
-	TRBJ2-3	TRBV18	-	TGTGCCAGCTCACCAGGTAGCGCAGATACGCAGTATTTT	CASSPGSADTQYF
-	TRBJ1-4	TRBV4-1	-	TGCGCCAGCAGCCAGCGGCAGGTCGCAACTAATGAAAAACTGTTTTTT	CASSQRQVATNEKLFF
-	TRBJ1-4	TRBV6-6	-	TGTGCCAGCAGGGGGGGTGAAAAACTGTTTTTT	CASRGGEKLFF
-	TRBJ1-4	TRBV28	-	TGTGCCAGCAGCCGGGCGAGGAGGGAAAAGCTGTTTTTT	CASSRARREKLFF
TRBD2	TRBJ2-3	TRBV5-6	-	TGTGCCAGCAGCTCCAGCGGGGCCACAGATACGCAGTATTTT	CASSSSGATDTQYF
TRBD1	TRBJ2-7	TRBV5-1	-	TGCGCCAGCAGAGACCCGGGACAGGGTATCCACGAGCAGTACTTC	CASRDPGQGIHEQYF
TRBD2	TRBJ2-3	TRBV5-1	-	TGCGCCAGCAGCAAGGGCGGGGGTAACACAGATACGCAGTATTTT	CASSKGGGNTDTQYF
TRBD1	TRBJ1-4	TRBV3-1/TRBV3-2	-	TGTGCCAGCAGCCAAGTTGGGACAGCTAATGAAAAACTGTTTTTT	CASSQVGTANEKLFF
TRBD2	TRBJ2-7	TRBV9	once	TGTGCCAGCAGCGTAGGATCGGGGGCGGGAGGGAACGAGCAGTACTTC	CASSVGSGAGGNEQYF
TRBD1	TRBJ1-5	TRBV5-8	-	TGTGCCAGCAGCTCACAGGGGCTAAATCAGCCCCAGCATTTT	CASSSQGLNQPQHF
-	TRBJ1-3	TRBV29-1	few	TGCAGCGTTGAAGACATCGTAAGCTCTGGAAACACCATATATTTT	CSVEDIVSSGNTIYF
TRBD1	TRBJ1-4	TRBV29-1	-	TGCAGCGTGGGAACCGGGACAGGGCAAGAAAAACTGTTTTTT	CSVGTGTGQEKLFF
-	TRBJ1-1	TRBV6-5	-	TGTGCCAGCTGGGTACGGGTGAACACTGAAGCTTTCTTT	CASWVRVNTEAFF
-	TRBJ1-2	TRBV28	-	TGTGCCAGCAGTTTACTCCCGCCCAACTATGGCTACACCTTC	CASSLLPPNYGYTF
-	TRBJ1-5	TRBV6-4	few	TGTGCCAGCAGTGAAGAGCCCCAGCATTTT	CASSEEPQHF
TRBD1	TRBJ1-2	TRBV5-1	-	TGCGCCAGCAGCACCGCAGGGGGCGATGGCTACACCTTC	CASSTAGGDGYTF
-	TRBJ1-1	TRBV2	-	TGTGCCAGCGGGACCTCTGGGGATAGAGAAGCTTTCTTT	CASGTSGDREAFF